A selection of T cell receptor beta chains follows, all from one sample in a study of T cells in Graves' hyperthyroidism and ophthalmopathy. TCRdb re-derived calls from the multiplex PCR reads in MiXCR, one entry per CDR3 protein. The repertoire consists of approximately 330,000 distinct CDR3 sequences, with 12% to 15% occurring once and the leading ten covering about a third. Sequenced: blood. The receptors were sampled from a woman in her thirties or forties with Graves' ophthalmopathy. Each CDR3 is given with its conserved first and last residue.

length	V	J	CDR3
14	TRBV18	TRBJ1-6	CASSPGTGDSPLHF
14	TRBV3-1	TRBJ2-7	CASSQDLSSYEQYF
15	TRBV5-8	TRBJ1-5	CASSLDRGSHQPQHF
14	TRBV30	TRBJ1-1	CACPYGTLGTEAFF
16	TRBV5-1	TRBJ1-5	CASSMGLGAVNQPQHF
14	TRBV11-2	TRBJ2-7	CASSAGQPSYEQYF
14	TRBV5-4	TRBJ2-1	CASSPTSGRGWQFF
12	TRBV12-3/TRBV12-4	TRBJ1-2	CASSFGIYGYTF
17	TRBV28	TRBJ1-6	CASSFVPGDPYNSPLHF
14	TRBV29-1	TRBJ2-7	CSVEDLAESGEQYF
15	TRBV5-1	TRBJ2-3	CASSSQGLAGRKQYF
16	TRBV5-1	TRBJ2-5	CASSRLAGGVQETQYF
12	TRBV6-2/TRBV6-3	TRBJ2-5	CATQGPEGTQYF
13	TRBV7-9	TRBJ1-1	CASSFGRTTEAFF
17	TRBV18	TRBJ1-4	CASSPLPGGATNEKLFF
15	TRBV12-3/TRBV12-4	TRBJ2-2	CASSLTSGNTGELFF
15	TRBV5-1	TRBJ1-5	CASSRETGFNQPQHF
14	TRBV4-2	TRBJ2-1	CASSQLGRYNEQFF
18	TRBV27	TRBJ2-2	CASSALGQGELNTGELFF
12	TRBV28	TRBJ1-1	CASSDRVGEAFF
12	TRBV20-1	TRBJ2-4	CSANLGRDIQYF
15	TRBV20-1	TRBJ2-5	CSAKDAGTTKETQYF
17	TRBV2	TRBJ1-5	CASSESGRTRAGQPQHF
15	TRBV20-1	TRBJ2-7	CSASISGDHSYEQYF
13	TRBV6-1	TRBJ2-1	CASSPLHRDEQFF
16	TRBV20-1	TRBJ2-4	CSAGLAGPGAKNIQYF
16	TRBV13	TRBJ2-7	CASSLALAGDNSEQYF
12	TRBV29-1	TRBJ1-4	CSVLTTGEKLFF
14	TRBV7-2	TRBJ2-7	CASSRDRTSYEQYF
13	TRBV10-3	TRBJ2-7	CAISGGQGYEQYF
13	TRBV20-1	TRBJ1-5	CSAADRGRQPQHF
12	TRBV10-3	TRBJ2-7	CAISRGPYEQYF
19	TRBV7-2	TRBJ2-5	CASSFPTTSSGPFLETQYF
13	TRBV27	TRBJ2-1	CASSLPRVNEQFF
12	TRBV28	TRBJ2-7	CASSFGESEQYF
16	TRBV18	TRBJ1-2	CASSPPSGHDNYGYTF
12	TRBV12-3/TRBV12-4	TRBJ1-3	CASSLPGNTIYF
15	TRBV3-1	TRBJ2-1	CASSLSSVAGGPQFF
12	TRBV28	TRBJ2-7	CASSLAPYEQYF
15	TRBV18	TRBJ1-1	CASSPAQKAHTEAFF
15	TRBV29-1	TRBJ2-7	CSVRSWGSSPYEQYF
18	TRBV7-9	TRBJ2-6	CASSLWGFNDAGANVLTF
15	TRBV5-8	TRBJ1-6	CASSSVGVKGSPLHF
16	TRBV12-5	TRBJ2-3	CASGIRQGLTKDTQYF
14	TRBV7-9	TRBJ2-1	CASSFPGTGREQFF
14	TRBV7-8	TRBJ2-1	CASSQTSGSDEQFF
13	TRBV7-2	TRBJ2-3	CASSARLTDTQYF
14	TRBV28	TRBJ1-2	CASRVKNPPYGYTF
14	TRBV12-3/TRBV12-4	TRBJ2-5	CASSQTELQETQYF
14	TRBV18	TRBJ2-7	CASSQGQGYDEQYF
16	TRBV6-1	TRBJ1-6	CASRADRGLGNSPLHF
15	TRBV11-1	TRBJ2-7	CASSSPDRGSYEQYF
15	TRBV10-3	TRBJ2-5	CAISENSRALETQYF
15	TRBV3-1	TRBJ2-2	CASSPLTTSPGELFF
16	TRBV6-2/TRBV6-3	TRBJ2-1	CASSSRLRSKYNEQFF